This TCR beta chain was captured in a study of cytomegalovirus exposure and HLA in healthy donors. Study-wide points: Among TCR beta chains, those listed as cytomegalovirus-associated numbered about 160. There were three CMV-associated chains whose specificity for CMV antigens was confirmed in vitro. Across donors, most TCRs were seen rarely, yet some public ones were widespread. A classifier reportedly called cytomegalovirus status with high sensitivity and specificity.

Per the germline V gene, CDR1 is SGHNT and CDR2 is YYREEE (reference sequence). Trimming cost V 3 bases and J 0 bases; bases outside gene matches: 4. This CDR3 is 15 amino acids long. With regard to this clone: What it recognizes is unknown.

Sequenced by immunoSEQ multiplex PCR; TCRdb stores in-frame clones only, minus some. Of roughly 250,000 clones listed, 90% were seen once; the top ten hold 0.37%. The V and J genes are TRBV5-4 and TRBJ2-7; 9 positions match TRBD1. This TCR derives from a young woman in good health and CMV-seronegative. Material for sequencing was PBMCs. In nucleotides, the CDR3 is TGTGCCAGCAGCTGGGACAGGGAGAGCTCCTACGAGCAGTACGTC. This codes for CASSWDRESSYEQYV.